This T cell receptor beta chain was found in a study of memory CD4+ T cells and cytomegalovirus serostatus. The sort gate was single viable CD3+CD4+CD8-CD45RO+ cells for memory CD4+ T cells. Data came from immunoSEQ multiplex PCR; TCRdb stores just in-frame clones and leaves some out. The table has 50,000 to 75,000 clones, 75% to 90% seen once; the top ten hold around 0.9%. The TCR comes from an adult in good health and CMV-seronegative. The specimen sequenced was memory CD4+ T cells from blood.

The CDR3 bases are TGTGCCAGCAGTCTGCGACAGGGCGACGAGCAGTACTTC. As protein: CASSLRQGDEQYF. The rearrangement joins TRBV28 to TRBJ2-7, with 7 bases matching TRBD1. Germline lookup yields CDR1 MDHEN and CDR2 SYDVKM. V lost 5 bases to trimming and J lost 5 bases; unmatched junction nucleotides: 6. This CDR3 contains 13 residues.